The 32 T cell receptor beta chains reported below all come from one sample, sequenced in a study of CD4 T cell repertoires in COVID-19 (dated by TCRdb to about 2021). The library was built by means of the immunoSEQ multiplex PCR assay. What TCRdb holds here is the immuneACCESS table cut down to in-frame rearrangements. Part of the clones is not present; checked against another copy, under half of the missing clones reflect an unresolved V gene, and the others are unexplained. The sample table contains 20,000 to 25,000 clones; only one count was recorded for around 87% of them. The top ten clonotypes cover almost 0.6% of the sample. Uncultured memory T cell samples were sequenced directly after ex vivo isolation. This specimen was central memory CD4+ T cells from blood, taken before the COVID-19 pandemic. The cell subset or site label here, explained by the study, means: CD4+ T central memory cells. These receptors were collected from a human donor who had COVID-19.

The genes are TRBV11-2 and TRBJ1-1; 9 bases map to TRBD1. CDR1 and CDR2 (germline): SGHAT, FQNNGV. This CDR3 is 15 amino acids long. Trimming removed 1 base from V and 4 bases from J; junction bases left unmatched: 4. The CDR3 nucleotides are TGTGCCAGCAGCTTAGGAGGGACAGGGAGCACTGAAGCTTTCTTT. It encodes CASSLGGTGSTEAFF. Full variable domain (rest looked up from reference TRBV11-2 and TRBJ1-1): EAGVAQSPRYKIIEKRQSVAFWCNPISGHATLYWYQQILGQGPKLLIQFQNNGVVDDSQLPKDRFSAERLKGVDSTLKIQPAKLEDSAVYLCASSLGGTGSTEAFFGQGTRLTVV.

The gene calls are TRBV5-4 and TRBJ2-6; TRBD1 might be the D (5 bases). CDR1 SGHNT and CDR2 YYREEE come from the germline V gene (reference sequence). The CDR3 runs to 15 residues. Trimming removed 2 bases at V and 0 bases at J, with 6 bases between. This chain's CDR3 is CASSFRDSGANVLTF. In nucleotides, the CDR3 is TGTGCCAGCAGCTTCAGGGACTCTGGGGCCAACGTCCTGACTTTC.

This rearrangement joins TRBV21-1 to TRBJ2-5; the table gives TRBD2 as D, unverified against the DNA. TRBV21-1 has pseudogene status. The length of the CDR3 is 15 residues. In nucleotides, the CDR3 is TGTGCCAGCGGGAAGGAGGGGAGGGGCCCAGGGACCCAGTACTTC. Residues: CASGKEGRGPGTQYF.

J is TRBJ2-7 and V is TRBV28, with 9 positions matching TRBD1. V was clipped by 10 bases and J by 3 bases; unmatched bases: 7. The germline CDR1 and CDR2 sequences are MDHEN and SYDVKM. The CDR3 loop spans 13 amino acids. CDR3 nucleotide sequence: TGTGCCACCACAGGGGGCCGATTCTACGAGCAGTACTTC. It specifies CATTGGRFYEQYF.

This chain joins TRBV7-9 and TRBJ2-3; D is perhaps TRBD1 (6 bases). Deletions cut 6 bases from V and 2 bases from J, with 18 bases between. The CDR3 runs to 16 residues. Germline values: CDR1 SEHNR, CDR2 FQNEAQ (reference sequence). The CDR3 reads CASSLKGETHTDTQYF. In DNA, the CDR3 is TGTGCCAGCAGTCTAAAGGGGGAGACCCACACAGATACGCAGTATTTT.

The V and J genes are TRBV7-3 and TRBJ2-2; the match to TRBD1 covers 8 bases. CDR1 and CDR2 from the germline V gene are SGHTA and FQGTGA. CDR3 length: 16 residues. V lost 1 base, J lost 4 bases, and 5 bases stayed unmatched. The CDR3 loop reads CASSLMQGASTGELFF. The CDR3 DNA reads TGTGCCAGCAGCTTAATGCAGGGGGCTTCCACCGGGGAGCTGTTTTTT.

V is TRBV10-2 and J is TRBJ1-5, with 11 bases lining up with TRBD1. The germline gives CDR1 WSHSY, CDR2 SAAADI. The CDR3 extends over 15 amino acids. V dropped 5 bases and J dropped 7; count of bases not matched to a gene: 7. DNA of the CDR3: TGCGCCAGCAGTCCCGGACAGGGGGCTTTCCAGCCCCAGCATTTT. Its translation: CASSPGQGAFQPQHF.

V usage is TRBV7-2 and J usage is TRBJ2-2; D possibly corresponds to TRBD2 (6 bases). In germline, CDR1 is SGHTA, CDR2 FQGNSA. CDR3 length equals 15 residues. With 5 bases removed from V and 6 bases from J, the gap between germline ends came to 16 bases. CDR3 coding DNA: TGTGCCAGCAGCCCTCGGAGGGGCGAGGCCGGGGAGCTGTTTTTT. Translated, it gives CASSPRRGEAGELFF.

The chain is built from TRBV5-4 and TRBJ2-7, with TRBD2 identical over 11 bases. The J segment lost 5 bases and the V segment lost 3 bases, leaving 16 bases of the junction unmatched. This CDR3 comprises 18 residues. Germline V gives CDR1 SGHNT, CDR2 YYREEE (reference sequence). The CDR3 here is CASSSGLAAPTSPNEQYF. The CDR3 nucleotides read TGTGCCAGCAGCTCGGGACTAGCGGCGCCCACTTCGCCCAACGAGCAGTACTTC.

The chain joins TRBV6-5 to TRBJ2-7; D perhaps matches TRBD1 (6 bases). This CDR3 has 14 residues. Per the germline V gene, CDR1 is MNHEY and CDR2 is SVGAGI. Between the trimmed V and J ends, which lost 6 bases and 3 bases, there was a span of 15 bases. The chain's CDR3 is CASRNLGTLYEQYF. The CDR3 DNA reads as TGTGCCAGCAGAAATCTCGGGACACTCTACGAGCAGTACTTC.

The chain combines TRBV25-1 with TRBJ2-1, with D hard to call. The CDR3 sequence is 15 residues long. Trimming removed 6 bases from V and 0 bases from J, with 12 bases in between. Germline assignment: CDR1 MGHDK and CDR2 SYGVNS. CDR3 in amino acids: CASRSGDSSYNEQFF. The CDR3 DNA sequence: TGTGCCAGCAGATCCGGTGATAGCTCCTACAATGAGCAGTTCTTC.

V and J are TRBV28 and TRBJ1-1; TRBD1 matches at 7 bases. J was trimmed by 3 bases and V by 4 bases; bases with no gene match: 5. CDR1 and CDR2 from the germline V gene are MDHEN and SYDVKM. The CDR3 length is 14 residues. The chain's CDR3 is CASSSRDSHTEAFF. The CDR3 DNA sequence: TGTGCCAGCAGTTCAAGGGACAGTCACACTGAAGCTTTCTTT. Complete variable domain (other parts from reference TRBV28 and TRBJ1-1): DVKVTQSSRYLVKRTGEKVFLECVQDMDHENMFWYRQDPGLGLRLIYFSYDVKMKEKGDIPEGYSVSREKKERFSLILESASTNQTSMYLCASSSRDSHTEAFFGQGTRLTVV.

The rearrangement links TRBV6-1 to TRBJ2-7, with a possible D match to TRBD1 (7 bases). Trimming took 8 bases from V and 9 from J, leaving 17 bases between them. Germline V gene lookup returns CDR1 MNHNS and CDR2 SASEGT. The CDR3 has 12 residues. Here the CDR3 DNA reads TGTGCCAGCGGTGGAGGGGGCTGGGCGCAGTACTTC. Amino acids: CASGGGGWAQYF.

The CDR3 DNA follows: TGCGCCAGCAGCCAAAGTGGGCAGTACACAGATACGCAGTATTTT. This gives the protein CASSQSGQYTDTQYF. The V gene is TRBV4-1, the J gene TRBJ2-3, with no clear D. CDR3 size: 15 residues. Germline V gives CDR1 MGHRA, CDR2 YSYEKL. V was clipped by 2 bases and J by 2 bases, with 11 bases between them.

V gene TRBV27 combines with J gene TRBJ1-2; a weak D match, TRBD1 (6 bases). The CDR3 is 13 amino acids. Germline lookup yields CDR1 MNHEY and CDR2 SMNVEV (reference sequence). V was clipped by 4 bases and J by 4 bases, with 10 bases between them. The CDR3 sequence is CASSSRGSYGYTF. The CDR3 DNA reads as TGTGCCAGCAGTTCCAGGGGTAGCTATGGCTACACCTTC.

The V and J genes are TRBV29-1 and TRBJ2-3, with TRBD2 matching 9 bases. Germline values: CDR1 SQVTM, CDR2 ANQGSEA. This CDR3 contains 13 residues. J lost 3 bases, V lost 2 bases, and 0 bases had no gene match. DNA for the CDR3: TGCAGCGTTGAAACTAGCGGGACAGATACGCAGTATTTT. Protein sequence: CSVETSGTDTQYF.

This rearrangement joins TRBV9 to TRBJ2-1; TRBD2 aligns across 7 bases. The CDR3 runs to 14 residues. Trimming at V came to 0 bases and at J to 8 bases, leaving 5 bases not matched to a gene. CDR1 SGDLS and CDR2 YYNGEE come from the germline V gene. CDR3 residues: CASSVGGGYHEQFF. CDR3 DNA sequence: TGTGCCAGCAGCGTAGGGGGAGGGTACCATGAGCAGTTCTTC.

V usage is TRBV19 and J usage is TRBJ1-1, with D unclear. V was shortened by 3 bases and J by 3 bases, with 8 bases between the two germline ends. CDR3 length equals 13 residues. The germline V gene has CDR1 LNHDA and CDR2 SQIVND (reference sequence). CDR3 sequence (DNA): TGTGCCAGTAGTATGATCGGGGACACTGAAGCTTTCTTT. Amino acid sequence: CASSMIGDTEAFF.

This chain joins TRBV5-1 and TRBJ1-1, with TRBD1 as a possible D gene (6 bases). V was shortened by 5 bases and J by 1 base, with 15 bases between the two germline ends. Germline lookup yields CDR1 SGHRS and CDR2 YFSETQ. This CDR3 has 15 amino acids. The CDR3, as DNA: TGCGCCAGCAGACCGACCGGGACACCGAACACTGAAGCTTTCTTT. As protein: CASRPTGTPNTEAFF.

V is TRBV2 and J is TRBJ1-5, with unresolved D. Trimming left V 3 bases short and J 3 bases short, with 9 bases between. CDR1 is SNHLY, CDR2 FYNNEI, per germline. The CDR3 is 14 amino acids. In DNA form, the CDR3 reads TGTGCCAGCAGTGAGCGGGGAATCAATCAGCCCCAGCATTTT. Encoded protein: CASSERGINQPQHF.

The chain's CDR3 is CASRASGGEQFF. CDR3 DNA sequence: TGTGCCAGCAGAGCCAGTGGCGGGGAGCAGTTCTTC. The rearrangement uses TRBV28 and TRBJ2-1; the D gene is possibly TRBD2 (5 bases). V was pared by 6 bases and J by 10 bases, with 13 bases between. Looked up from germline, CDR1 is MDHEN and CDR2 is SYDVKM. There are 12 residues in the CDR3.

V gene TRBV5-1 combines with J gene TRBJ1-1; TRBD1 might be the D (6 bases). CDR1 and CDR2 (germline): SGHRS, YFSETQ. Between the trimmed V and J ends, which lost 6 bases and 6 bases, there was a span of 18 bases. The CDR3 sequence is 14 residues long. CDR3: CASTQQGEDAEAFF. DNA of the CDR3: TGCGCCAGCACTCAACAGGGTGAGGACGCTGAAGCTTTCTTT.

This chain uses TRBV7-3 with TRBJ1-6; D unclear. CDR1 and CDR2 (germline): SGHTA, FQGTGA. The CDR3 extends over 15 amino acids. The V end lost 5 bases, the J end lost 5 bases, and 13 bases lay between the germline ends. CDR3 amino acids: CASSPNPGNNSPLHF. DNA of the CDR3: TGTGCCAGCAGCCCTAACCCGGGGAATAATTCACCCCTCCACTTT.

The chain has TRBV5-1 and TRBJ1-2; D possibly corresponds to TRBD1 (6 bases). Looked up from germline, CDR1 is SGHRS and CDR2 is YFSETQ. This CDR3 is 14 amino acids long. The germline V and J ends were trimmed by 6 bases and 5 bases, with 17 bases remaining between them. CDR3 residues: CASNPETGDYGYTF. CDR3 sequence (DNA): TGCGCCAGCAACCCTGAGACAGGAGATTATGGCTACACCTTC.

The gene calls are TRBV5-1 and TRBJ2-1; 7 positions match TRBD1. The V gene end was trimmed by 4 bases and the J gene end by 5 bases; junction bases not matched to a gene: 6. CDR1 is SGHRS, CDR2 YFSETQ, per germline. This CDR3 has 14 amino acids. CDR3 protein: CASSTATGDNEQFF. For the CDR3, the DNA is TGCGCCAGCAGCACCGCTACAGGGGACAATGAGCAGTTCTTC.

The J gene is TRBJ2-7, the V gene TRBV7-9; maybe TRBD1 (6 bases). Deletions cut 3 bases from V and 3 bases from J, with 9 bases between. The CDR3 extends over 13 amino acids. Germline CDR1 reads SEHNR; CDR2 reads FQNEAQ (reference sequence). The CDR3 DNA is TGTGCCAGCAGCTTTGGGGGCCGCTACGAGCAGTACTTC. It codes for CASSFGGRYEQYF.

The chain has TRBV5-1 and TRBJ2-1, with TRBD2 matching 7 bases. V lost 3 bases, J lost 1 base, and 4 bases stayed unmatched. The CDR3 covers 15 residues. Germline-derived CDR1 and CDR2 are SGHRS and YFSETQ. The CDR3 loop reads CASSSTSASYNEQFF. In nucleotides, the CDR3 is TGCGCCAGCAGCTCCACTAGCGCATCCTACAATGAGCAGTTCTTC.

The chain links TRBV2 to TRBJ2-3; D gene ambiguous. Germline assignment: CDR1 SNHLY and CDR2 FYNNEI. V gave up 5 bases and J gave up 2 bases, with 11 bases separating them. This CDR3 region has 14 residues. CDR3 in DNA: TGTGCCAGCAGTACGTTAGACTTCACAGATACGCAGTATTTT. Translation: CASSTLDFTDTQYF.

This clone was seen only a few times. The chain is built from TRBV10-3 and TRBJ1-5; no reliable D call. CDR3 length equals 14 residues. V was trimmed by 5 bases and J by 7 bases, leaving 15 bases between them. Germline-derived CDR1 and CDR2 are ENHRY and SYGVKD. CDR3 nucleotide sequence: TGTGCCATCAGTTACGGCCAGTCAGGACAGCCCCAGCATTTT. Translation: CAISYGQSGQPQHF.

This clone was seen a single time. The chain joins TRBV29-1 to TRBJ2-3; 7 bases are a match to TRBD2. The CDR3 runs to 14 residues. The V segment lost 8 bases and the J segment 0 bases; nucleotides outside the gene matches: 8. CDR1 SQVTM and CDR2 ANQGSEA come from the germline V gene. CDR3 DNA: TGCAGCACTCCGGGGGGAACTAGCACAGATACGCAGTATTTT. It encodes CSTPGGTSTDTQYF.

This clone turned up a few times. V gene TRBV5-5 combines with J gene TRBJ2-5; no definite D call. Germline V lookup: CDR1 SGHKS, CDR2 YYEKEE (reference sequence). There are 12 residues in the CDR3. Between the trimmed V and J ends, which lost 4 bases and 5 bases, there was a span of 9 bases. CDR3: CASSLDRETQYF. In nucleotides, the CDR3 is TGTGCCAGCAGCCTCGATCGGGAGACCCAGTACTTC.

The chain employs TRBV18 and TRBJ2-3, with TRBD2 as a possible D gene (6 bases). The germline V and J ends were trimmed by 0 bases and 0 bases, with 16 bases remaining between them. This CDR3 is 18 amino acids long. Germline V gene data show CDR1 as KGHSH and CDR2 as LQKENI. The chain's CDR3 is CASSPPKSQSGSTDTQYF. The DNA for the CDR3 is TGTGCCAGCTCACCACCGAAAAGTCAGAGCGGGAGCACAGATACGCAGTATTTT.